The 25 T cell receptor beta chains listed next were all sequenced from one sample in a study of CD8+ T cells in alopecia areata. It was cDNA, reverse transcribed from extracted RNA, that served as the sequencing template. Sequencing used immunoSEQ multiplex PCR; TCRdb keeps in-frame clones, though not all of them. Listed for the sample are more than 90,000 clones, none seen a single time. Sequenced: lesional skin. The source is a C3H/HeJ mouse with alopecia areata. Strain haplotype at MHC: H2-k.

This clone was counted only a few times. Gene names denote mouse genes. CDR3 amino acids: CASSDSPNTEVFF. The DNA read from the CDR3 is TGTGCCAGCAGCGACAGCCCTAACACA. The rearrangement links TRBV13-3 to TRBJ1-1; tentatively, D is TRBD1 (5 bases). The CDR3 end lies 4 residues beyond the end of the read and is filled in from the germline J gene. From germline, CDR1 is NNHDY and CDR2 SYVADS. V shed 5 bases and J shed 2 bases, with 10 bases lying between them. The CDR3 runs 13 residues.

There are a few counts of this clone. The genes are named according to mouse. The CDR3 is CASSDDGGLGESSYEQYF. The part of the CDR3 DNA that was read is TGTGCCAGCAGTGATGATGGGGGACTGGGGGAAAGCTCCTAT. The genes are TRBV13-3 and TRBJ2-7, with 11 bases lining up with TRBD2. The read terminates 4 residues before the CDR3 end, so the remaining end is supplied by the germline J gene. The V and J ends lost 0 bases and 0 bases, in that order; junction bases with no gene match: 8. This CDR3 spans 18 amino acids. The germline V gene encodes CDR1 NNHDY and CDR2 SYVADS.

This clone has more than one count but fewer than ten. TCRdb and the translated DNA give different amino acids at residue 12; the protein presented here is the one translated from the DNA. The gene names given are mouse names. Read coverage stops 3 residues before the CDR3 terminus; the germline J gene supplies the remainder. The chain employs TRBV1 and TRBJ1-3; D is possibly TRBD1 (5 bases). Germline assignment: CDR1 NSQYPW and CDR2 LRSPGD (reference sequence). The CDR3 length is 15 residues. V was trimmed by 0 bases and J by 3 bases, leaving 9 bases between them. The part of the CDR3 DNA that was read is TGCACCTGCAGTGCAGAGGTCAGGGTTGGAAATACG. It encodes CTCSAEVRVGNT. The CDR3 in its entirety is CTCSAEVRVGNTLYF.

This clone was detected a few times. Mouse gene names apply. The observed sequence ends 4 residues before the CDR3 terminus, with the missing tail filled in from the germline J gene. The J gene is TRBJ2-3, the V gene TRBV13-3, with TRBD2 identical over 13 bases. CDR1 and CDR2 (germline): NNHDY, SYVADS. The CDR3 consists of 15 residues. CDR3 DNA (partial): TGTGCCAGCAGTGAGGGACTGGGGGGGGAAGAA. Translation: CASSEGLGGEE. The full CDR3 is CASSEGLGGEETLYF.

Worth noting for this clone: The genes are named according to mouse. The read stops 4 residues short of the end of the CDR3; the missing end is completed from the germline J gene. The chain recombines TRBV31 with TRBJ1-1; D not resolved. This CDR3 contains 14 residues. V gave up 1 base and J gave up 1 base, with 10 bases separating them. In germline, CDR1 is GKSSPN, CDR2 SITVG. CDR3 DNA, as far as it was read: TGTGCCTGGAGTCCGCCGGGTGGGAACACA. Encoded protein: CAWSPPGGNT. The entire CDR3 reads CAWSPPGGNTEVFF.

This clone came up a few times. The germline and genes are mouse ones. Sequencing ends 4 residues short of the CDR3 end; the germline J gene provides the rest. J is TRBJ2-4 and V is TRBV19; 8 bases align to TRBD2. The J segment lost 2 bases and the V segment lost 9 bases, leaving 2 bases of the junction unmatched. The CDR3 extends over 12 amino acids. CDR1 is FNHDT and CDR2 is SITEND in the germline V gene (reference sequence). The covered CDR3 bases are TGTGCCACTGGGGGGTTTCAAAAC. Translated, it gives CATGGFQN. The CDR3 in its entirety is CATGGFQNTLYF.

On this clone itself: The gene names here belong to mouse. Coverage ceases 4 residues before the CDR3 finishes, and the germline J gene fills in the end. This chain connects TRBV13-3 to TRBJ2-4; weak D call: TRBD1 (5 bases). The CDR3 is 16 residues long. CDR1 NNHDY and CDR2 SYVADS come from the germline V gene. V gave up 1 base and J gave up 1 base, with 13 bases separating them. The CDR3 loop reads CASSDRQGGGQNTLYF. The CDR3 DNA, read in part, is TGTGCCAGCAGTGATCGGCAGGGAGGGGGTCAAAAC.

This clone was recorded a few times. Mouse germline and gene names are used. The CDR3 goes on 4 residues after the read ends, and that part is filled in from the germline J gene. The chain combines TRBV13-2 with TRBJ2-5; the D gene is possibly TRBD1 (5 bases). The CDR3 covers 12 residues. Germline loops: CDR1 NNHNN, CDR2 SYGAGS (reference sequence). CDR3: CASGENRDTQYF. The covered CDR3 bases are TGTGCCAGCGGTGAGAACAGGGAC.

This clone was seen a few times. Gene names and germline match the mouse. The CDR3 extends 4 residues past the end of the read, so its final part is completed from the germline J gene. J is TRBJ2-1 and V is TRBV12-1; possible D gene TRBD2, 6 bases. Germline V gene data show CDR1 as SGHSN and CDR2 as HYEKVE. Trimming removed 2 bases at V and 4 bases at J, with 11 bases between. This CDR3 comprises 14 residues. Incomplete CDR3 DNA: TGTGCCAGCTCTCCCGGGGGGAGGTATGCT. This gives the protein CASSPGGRYA. The full CDR3 protein reads CASSPGGRYAEQFF.

This clone has only a few counts. Gene labels here are mouse ones. The observed sequence ends 4 residues before the CDR3 terminus, with the missing tail filled in from the germline J gene. This chain joins TRBV1 and TRBJ1-4, with 7 bases identical to TRBD1. The CDR3 consists of 17 residues. V gave up 0 bases and J gave up 0 bases; unmatched junction bases: 4. Germline CDR1 and CDR2: NSQYPW and LRSPGD (reference sequence). Partial CDR3 DNA: TGCACCTGCAGTGCAGACAGGGGGGCAATTTCCAACGAA. Translated, it gives CTCSADRGAISNE. From start to end, the CDR3 is CTCSADRGAISNERLFF.

This clone was seen more than once but under ten times. Here the gene names and germline are mouse. The CDR3 sequence is CASSVEGDTGQLYF. Partial CDR3 DNA: TGTGCCAGCAGTGTTGAAGGTGACACCGGG. The gene calls are TRBV13-3 and TRBJ2-2; no clear D gene. The read finishes 4 residues shy of the CDR3 end, and the germline J gene is used to complete it. Per germline, CDR1 NNHDY and CDR2 SYVADS. This CDR3 is built from 14 residues. V was cut by 3 bases and J by 3 bases, with 9 bases left in between.

A note on this clone: The gene names here belong to mouse. The read gets to within 4 residues of the CDR3 end, and the germline J gene fills in the rest. The genes are TRBV19 and TRBJ1-2, with TRBD1 matching over 7 bases. The germline V gene has CDR1 FNHDT and CDR2 SITEND (reference sequence). V shed 4 bases and J 0 bases; nucleotides not matched to a gene: 6. The CDR3 consists of 15 residues. The CDR3 sequence is CASSFRQGSNSDYTF. CDR3 DNA (partial): TGTGCCAGCAGTTTCCGACAGGGTTCAAACTCC.

This clone was seen a handful of times. A mismatch at residue 13 separates the TCRdb protein from the translated DNA, so the protein presented here was translated from the DNA. Mouse gene names apply. The read falls 3 residues short of the CDR3 end, and the missing part is taken from the germline J gene. This sequence joins TRBV13-3 and TRBJ1-6, with 10 bases lining up with TRBD1. TRBJ1-6 is treated as an ORF (open reading frame) with a function not yet certain. This CDR3 region has 16 residues. Germline V CDR1 and CDR2: NNHDY, SYVADS. J gave up 7 bases and V 0 bases, and 4 bases lay outside the gene matches. The DNA read from the CDR3 is TGTGCCAGCAGTGATGCCGGGACAGGGGTGAATTCGCCC. This translates into CASSDAGTGVNSP. The full CDR3 reads CASSDAGTGVNSPLYF.

For this clone: Mouse gene names and germline throughout. The read ends 4 residues shy of where the CDR3 ends; the end is completed using the germline J gene. The gene calls are TRBV13-3 and TRBJ2-4, with a possible D match to TRBD2 (6 bases). The length of the CDR3 is 15 residues. The V gene lost 3 bases and the J gene lost 0 bases, with 11 bases spanning the gap. Germline assignment: CDR1 NNHDY and CDR2 SYVADS. The CDR3 bases that were read are TGTGCCAGCAGTGCGGGGGGAACTAGTCAAAAC. This codes for CASSAGGTSQN. The entire CDR3 is CASSAGGTSQNTLYF.

Ten or more counts support this clone. Mouse germline and gene names are used. Coverage ceases 4 residues before the CDR3 finishes, and the germline J gene fills in the end. Other DNA sequences from this sample encode an identical CDR3 as well. The rearrangement uses TRBV13-3 and TRBJ1-1; 10 bases line up with TRBD1. V trimming: 5 bases; J trimming: 4 bases; junction bases outside the gene matches: 2. The CDR3 has 13 amino acids. Germline V gives CDR1 NNHDY, CDR2 SYVADS. CDR3 sequence: CASSRDRGTEVFF. Incomplete CDR3 DNA: TGTGCCAGCAGCCGGGACAGGGGCACA.

This clone was detected a few times. Gene names refer to mouse genes. The read gets to within 4 residues of the CDR3 end, and the germline J gene fills in the rest. This chain joins TRBV19 and TRBJ2-3, with 8 bases fitting TRBD2. The germline gives CDR1 FNHDT, CDR2 SITEND (reference sequence). The CDR3 has 16 amino acids. Unmatched junction bases numbered 8, after V lost 2 bases and J lost 3 bases. The sequenced CDR3 bases are TGTGCCAGCAGTATGGTCTGGGGGGCGCGGGCAGAA. This translates into CASSMVWGARAE. The entire CDR3 protein is CASSMVWGARAETLYF.

Of note for this clone: The gene symbols are mouse symbols. The read finishes 4 residues shy of the CDR3 end, and the germline J gene is used to complete it. The chain links TRBV17 to TRBJ2-5; the D gene is possibly TRBD1 (6 bases). Germline-derived CDR1 and CDR2 are MNHDT and YYDKIL. The length of the CDR3 is 13 residues. CDR3 DNA, as far as it was read: TGTGCTAGCCAGGTCCGGGACAAAGAC. This codes for CASQVRDKD. The complete CDR3 reads CASQVRDKDTQYF. The full variable domain, with the rest looked up from reference TRBV17 and TRBJ2-5, is DTTVKQNPRYKLARVGKPVNLICSQTMNHDTMYWYQKKPNQAPKLLLFYYDKILNREADTFEKFQSSRPNNSFCSLYIGSAGLEYSAMYLCASQVRDKDTQYFGPGTRLLVL.

Only a few counts were recorded for this clone. Mouse gene names apply. The CDR3 end is not reached by the read, which stops 4 residues before it; the germline J gene fills it in. This chain connects TRBV31 to TRBJ1-2; 8 bases match TRBD1. From germline, CDR1 is GKSSPN and CDR2 SITVG. The CDR3 contains 13 residues. Trimming removed 4 bases from V and 4 bases from J; junction bases left unmatched: 5. This chain's CDR3 is CAWKAGGTSDYTF. The DNA read from the CDR3 is TGTGCCTGGAAGGCAGGGGGCACCTCC.

In its sample, this clone was seen a few times. Gene names and germline match the mouse. The read ends 4 residues before the CDR3 terminus; that terminus is restored from the germline J gene. This chain uses TRBV17 with TRBJ1-4; 8 nucleotides align to TRBD1. In germline, CDR1 is MNHDT, CDR2 YYDKIL. Trimming removed 5 bases from V and 6 bases from J; junction bases left unmatched: 2. The CDR3 extends over 13 amino acids. The CDR3 loop reads CASSQGADERLFF. Incomplete CDR3 DNA: TGTGCTAGCAGTCAGGGGGCCGACGAA.

This clone was seen a few times. Genes and germline come from the mouse. From the germline J gene comes the end of the CDR3, since the read stops 4 residues before it. This chain uses TRBV19 with TRBJ2-3, with D possibly TRBD1 on 6 matching bases. Germline V gives CDR1 FNHDT, CDR2 SITEND (reference sequence). CDR3 length equals 14 residues. CDR3 protein: CASSIGQRGETLYF. Partial CDR3 DNA: TGTGCCAGCAGTATCGGACAGAGAGGAGAA.

Remarks on this clone: Any gene name here is a mouse gene name. The CDR3 extends 4 residues past the end of the read, so its final part is completed from the germline J gene. The chain couples TRBV19 to TRBJ2-5, with D unresolved. Germline CDR1 and CDR2: FNHDT and SITEND (reference sequence). Trimming pared 2 bases from V and 3 bases from J, leaving 7 bases between. The CDR3 contains 13 residues. Partial CDR3 DNA: TGTGCCAGCAGTATTTCCATACAAGAC. This codes for CASSISIQD. The whole CDR3 is CASSISIQDTQYF.

A word on this clone: Germline and genes: mouse. The read ends 4 residues early relative to the CDR3; the germline J gene fills the gap. The chain employs TRBV13-3 and TRBJ2-5; 8 bases fit TRBD2. This CDR3 has 12 amino acids. Germline-derived CDR1 and CDR2 are NNHDY and SYVADS. The CDR3 protein is CASGTGKDTQYF. The CDR3 DNA, read in part, is TGTGCCAGCGGGACTGGAAAAGAC.

As to this clone: Gene names refer to mouse genes. The CDR3 spells CASGDQDWGSQNTLYF. The CDR3 bases that were read are TGTGCCAGCGGTGACCAAGACTGGGGGAGTCAAAAC. The chain uses TRBV13-2 and TRBJ2-4, with 9 bases lining up with TRBD2. The read terminates 4 residues before the CDR3 end, so the remaining end is supplied by the germline J gene. Per the germline V gene, CDR1 is NNHNN and CDR2 is SYGAGS (reference sequence). The CDR3 is made up of 16 amino acids. V dropped 2 bases and J dropped 0; count of bases not matched to a gene: 4.

Only a few counts were recorded for this clone. Mouse germline and gene names are used. The read terminates 4 residues ahead of where the CDR3 ends, so the germline J gene completes it. The V gene is TRBV13-3, the J gene TRBJ2-5; TRBD1 might be the D (5 bases). Germline CDR1 and CDR2: NNHDY and SYVADS. The CDR3 spans 13 residues. Between the trimmed V and J ends, which lost 4 bases and 2 bases, there was a span of 8 bases. The chain's CDR3 is CASSRTPQDTQYF. The sequenced part of the CDR3 DNA is TGTGCCAGCAGTCGGACACCCCAAGAC.

Ten or more counts support this clone. At residue 13, TCRdb's protein is not the same as the translated DNA, so the protein here was read from the DNA. Gene and germline names: mouse. This CDR3 reads CASGDRGTGVNSPLYF. The CDR3 DNA, read in part, is TGTGCCAGCGGTGATAGGGGGACAGGGGTTAATTCGCCC. J is TRBJ1-6 and V is TRBV13-2; 10 bases line up with TRBD1. The read ends 3 residues before the CDR3 terminus; that terminus is restored from the germline J gene. TRBJ1-6 is an ORF for which the function is uncertain. The CDR3 extends over 16 amino acids. Germline V CDR1 and CDR2: NNHNN, SYGAGS (reference sequence). J gave up 6 bases and V 1 base, and 4 bases lay outside the gene matches.